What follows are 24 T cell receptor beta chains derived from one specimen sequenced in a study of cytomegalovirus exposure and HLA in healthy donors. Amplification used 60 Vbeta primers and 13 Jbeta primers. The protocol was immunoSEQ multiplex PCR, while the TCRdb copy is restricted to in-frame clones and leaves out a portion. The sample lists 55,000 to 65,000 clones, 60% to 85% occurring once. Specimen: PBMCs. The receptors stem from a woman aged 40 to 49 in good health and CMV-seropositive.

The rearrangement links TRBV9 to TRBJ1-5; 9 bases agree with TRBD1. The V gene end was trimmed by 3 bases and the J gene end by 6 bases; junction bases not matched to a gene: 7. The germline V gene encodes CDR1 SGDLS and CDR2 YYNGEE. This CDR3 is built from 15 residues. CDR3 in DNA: TGTGCCAGCAGCGCCGGGACAGGGATTTTTCAGCCCCAGCATTTT. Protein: CASSAGTGIFQPQHF.

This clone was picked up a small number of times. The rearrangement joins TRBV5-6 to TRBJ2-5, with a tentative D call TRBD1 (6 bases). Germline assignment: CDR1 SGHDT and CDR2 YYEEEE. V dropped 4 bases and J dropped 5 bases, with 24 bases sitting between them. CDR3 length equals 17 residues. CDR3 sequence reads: CASSASTGRGPRETQYF. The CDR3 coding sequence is TGTGCCAGCAGCGCGTCGACAGGCCGGGGCCCTCGGGAGACCCAGTACTTC.

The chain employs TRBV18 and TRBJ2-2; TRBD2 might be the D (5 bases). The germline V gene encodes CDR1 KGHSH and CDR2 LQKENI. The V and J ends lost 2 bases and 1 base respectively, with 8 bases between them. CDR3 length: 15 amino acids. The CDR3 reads CASSPGLVNTGELFF. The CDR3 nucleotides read TGTGCCAGCTCACCAGGACTGGTGAACACCGGGGAGCTGTTTTTT.

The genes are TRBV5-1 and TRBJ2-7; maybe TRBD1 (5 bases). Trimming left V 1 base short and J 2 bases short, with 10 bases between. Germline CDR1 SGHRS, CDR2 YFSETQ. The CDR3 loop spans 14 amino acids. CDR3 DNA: TGCGCCAGCAGCTTGTCAGGGAACACCTACGAGCAGTACTTC. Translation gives CASSLSGNTYEQYF. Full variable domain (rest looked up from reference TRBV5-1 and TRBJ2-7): KAGVTQTPRYLIKTRGQQVTLSCSPISGHRSVSWYQQTPGQGLQFLFEYFSETQRNKGNFPGRFSGRQFSNSRSEMNVSTLELGDSALYLCASSLSGNTYEQYFGPGTRLTVT.

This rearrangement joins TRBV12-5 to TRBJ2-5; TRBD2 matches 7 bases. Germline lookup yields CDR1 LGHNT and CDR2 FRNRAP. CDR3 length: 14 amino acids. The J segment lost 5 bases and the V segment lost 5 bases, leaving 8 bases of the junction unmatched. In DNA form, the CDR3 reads TGTGCTAGTGGTACGTCCGACGGGGGGGAGACCCAGTACTTC. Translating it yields CASGTSDGGETQYF.

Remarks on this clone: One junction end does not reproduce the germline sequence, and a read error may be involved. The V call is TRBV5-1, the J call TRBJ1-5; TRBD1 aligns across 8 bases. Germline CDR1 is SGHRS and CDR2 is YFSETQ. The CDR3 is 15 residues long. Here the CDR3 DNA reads TGCGCCAGCAGCCCCTCCGGACAGGGCAAGCAGCCCCAGCATTTT. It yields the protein CASSPSGQGKQPQHF.

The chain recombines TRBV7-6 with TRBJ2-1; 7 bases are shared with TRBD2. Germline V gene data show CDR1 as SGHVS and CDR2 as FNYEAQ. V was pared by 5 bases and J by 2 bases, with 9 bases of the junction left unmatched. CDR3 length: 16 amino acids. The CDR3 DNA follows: TGTGCCAGCAGCCCCGGTGGGGGGGGTCCCTACAATGAGCAGTTCTTC. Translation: CASSPGGGGPYNEQFF.

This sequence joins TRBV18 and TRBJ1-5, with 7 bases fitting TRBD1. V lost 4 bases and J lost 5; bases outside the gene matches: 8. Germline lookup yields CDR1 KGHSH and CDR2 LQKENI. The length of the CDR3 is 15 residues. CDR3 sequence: CASSQETGSDQPQHF. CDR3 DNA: TGTGCCAGCTCACAAGAGACAGGGTCCGATCAGCCCCAGCATTTT.

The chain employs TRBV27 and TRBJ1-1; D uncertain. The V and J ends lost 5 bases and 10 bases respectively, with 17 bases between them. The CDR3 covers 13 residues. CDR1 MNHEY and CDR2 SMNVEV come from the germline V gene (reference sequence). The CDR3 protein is CASSTSWVGVAFF. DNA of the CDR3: TGTGCCAGCAGTACCTCATGGGTCGGGGTAGCTTTCTTT.

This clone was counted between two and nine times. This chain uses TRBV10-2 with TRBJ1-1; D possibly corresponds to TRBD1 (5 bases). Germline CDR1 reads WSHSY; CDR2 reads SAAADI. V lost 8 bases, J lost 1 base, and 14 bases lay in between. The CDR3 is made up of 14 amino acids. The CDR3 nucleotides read TGCGCCAGCCAAACCCAGGGCCGGAACACTGAAGCTTTCTTT. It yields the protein CASQTQGRNTEAFF.

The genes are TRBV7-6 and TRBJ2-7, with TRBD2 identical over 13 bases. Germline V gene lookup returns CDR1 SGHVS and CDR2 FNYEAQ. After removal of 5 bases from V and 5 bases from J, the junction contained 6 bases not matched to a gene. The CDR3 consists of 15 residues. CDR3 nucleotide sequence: TGTGCCAGCAGCCGAGGGACTAGCGGGAAGGACGAGCAGTACTTC. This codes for CASSRGTSGKDEQYF. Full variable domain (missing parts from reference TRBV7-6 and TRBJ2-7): GAGVSQSPRYKVTKRGQDVALRCDPISGHVSLYWYRQALGQGPEFLTYFNYEAQQDKSGLPNDRFSAERPEGSISTLTIQRTEQRDSAMYRCASSRGTSGKDEQYFGPGTRLTVT.

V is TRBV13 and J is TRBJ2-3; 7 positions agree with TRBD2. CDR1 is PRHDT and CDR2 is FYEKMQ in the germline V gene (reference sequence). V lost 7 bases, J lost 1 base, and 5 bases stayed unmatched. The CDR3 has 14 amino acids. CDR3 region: CASTPRGGTDTQYF. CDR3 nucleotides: TGTGCCAGCACCCCCCGGGGGGGCACAGATACGCAGTATTTT.

The chain's CDR3 is CASSSLKNIQYF. The CDR3 DNA reads as TGTGCCAGCAGTTCCCTCAAAAACATTCAGTACTTC. The chain has TRBV27 and TRBJ2-4; D gene uncertain. Germline CDR1 MNHEY, CDR2 SMNVEV (reference sequence). With 4 bases removed from V and 3 bases from J, the gap between germline ends came to 4 bases. The CDR3 extends over 12 amino acids.

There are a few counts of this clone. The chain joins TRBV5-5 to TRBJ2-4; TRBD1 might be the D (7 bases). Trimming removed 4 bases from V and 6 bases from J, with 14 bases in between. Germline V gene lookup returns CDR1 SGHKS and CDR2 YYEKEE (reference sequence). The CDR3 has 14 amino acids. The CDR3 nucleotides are TGTGCCAGCAGCCCTGCAGGGGGGCGAAACATTCAGTACTTC. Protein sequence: CASSPAGGRNIQYF.

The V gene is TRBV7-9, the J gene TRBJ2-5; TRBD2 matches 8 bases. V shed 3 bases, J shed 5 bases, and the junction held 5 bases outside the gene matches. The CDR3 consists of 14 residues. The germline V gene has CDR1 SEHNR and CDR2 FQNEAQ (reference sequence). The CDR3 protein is CASSLGLVYETQYF. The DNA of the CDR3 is TGTGCCAGCAGCTTGGGACTAGTTTATGAGACCCAGTACTTC.

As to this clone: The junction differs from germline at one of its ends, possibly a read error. CDR3 bases: TGCGCCAGCAGCGAGTCGAGGGCTTTCTTT. Amino acid sequence: CASSESRAFF. The chain is built from TRBV10-2 and TRBJ1-1; D not certain. Per germline, CDR1 WSHSY and CDR2 SAAADI. This CDR3 spans 10 amino acids.

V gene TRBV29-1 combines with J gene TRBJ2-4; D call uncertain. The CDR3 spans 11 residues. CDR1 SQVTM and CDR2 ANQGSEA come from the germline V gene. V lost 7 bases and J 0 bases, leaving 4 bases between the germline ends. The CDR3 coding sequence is TGCAGCGGCGTAGCCAAAAACATTCAGTACTTC. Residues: CSGVAKNIQYF.

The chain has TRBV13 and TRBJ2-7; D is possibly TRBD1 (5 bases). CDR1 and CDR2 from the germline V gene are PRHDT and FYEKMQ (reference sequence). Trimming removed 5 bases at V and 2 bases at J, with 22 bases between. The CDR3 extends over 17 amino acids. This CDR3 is CASSLAIFRQKTYEQYF. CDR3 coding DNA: TGTGCCAGCAGCCTTGCTATTTTCCGACAGAAAACCTACGAGCAGTACTTC.

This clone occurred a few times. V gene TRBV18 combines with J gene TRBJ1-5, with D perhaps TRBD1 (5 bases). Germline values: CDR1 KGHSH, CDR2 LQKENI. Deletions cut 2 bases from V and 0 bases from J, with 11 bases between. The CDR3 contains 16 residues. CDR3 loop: CASSPIAGDSNQPQHF. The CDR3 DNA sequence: TGTGCCAGCTCACCAATAGCGGGGGATAGCAATCAGCCCCAGCATTTT.

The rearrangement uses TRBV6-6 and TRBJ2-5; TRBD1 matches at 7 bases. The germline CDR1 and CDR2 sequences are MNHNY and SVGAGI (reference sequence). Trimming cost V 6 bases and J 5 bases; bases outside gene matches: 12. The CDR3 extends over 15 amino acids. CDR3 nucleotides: TGTGCCAGCAGGTCCGACCGGACAGGAAGGGAGACCCAGTACTTC. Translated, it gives CASRSDRTGRETQYF.

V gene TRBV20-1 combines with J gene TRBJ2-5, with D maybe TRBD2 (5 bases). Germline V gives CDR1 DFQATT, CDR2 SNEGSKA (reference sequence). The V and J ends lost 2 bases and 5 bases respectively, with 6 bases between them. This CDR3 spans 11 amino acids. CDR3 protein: CSARREETQYF. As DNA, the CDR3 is TGCAGTGCTAGAAGGGAGGAGACCCAGTACTTC.

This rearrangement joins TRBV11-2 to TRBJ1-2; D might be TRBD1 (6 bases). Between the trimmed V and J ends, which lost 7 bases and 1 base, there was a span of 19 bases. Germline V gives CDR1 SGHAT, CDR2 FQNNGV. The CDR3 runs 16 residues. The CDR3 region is CASTPDSFDFNYGYTF. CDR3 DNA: TGTGCCAGCACCCCGGACAGTTTCGATTTTAACTATGGCTACACCTTC.

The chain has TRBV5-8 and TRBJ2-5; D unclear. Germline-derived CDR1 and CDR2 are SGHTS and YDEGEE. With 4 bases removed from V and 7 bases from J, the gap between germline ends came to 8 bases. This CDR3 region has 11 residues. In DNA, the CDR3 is TGTGCCAGCAGCCTATACCCGACCCAGTACTTC. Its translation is CASSLYPTQYF.

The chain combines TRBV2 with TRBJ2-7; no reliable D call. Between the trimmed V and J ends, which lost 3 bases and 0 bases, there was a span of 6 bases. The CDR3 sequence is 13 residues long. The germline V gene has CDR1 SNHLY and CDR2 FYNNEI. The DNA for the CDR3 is TGTGCCAGCAGTGAGGCACCCTCCTACGAGCAGTACTTC. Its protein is CASSEAPSYEQYF.